This TCR beta chain is drawn from a study of breast tumors, draining lymph nodes, adjacent tissues. Regarding the study as a whole: Luminal-like breast cancer showed significantly higher tumor–nontumor repertoire similarity than basal-like. Findings are consistent with lymph node origin and intratumoral expansion of most tumor T cells. Tumor TCR diversity was below lymph nodes but above nontumor tissue. Data only fit, rather than demonstrated, lymph node origin of most tumor T cells.

This clonotype was counted a few times. Its antigen remains unidentified. V shed 4 bases and J shed 5 bases, with 9 bases lying between them. Germline V lookup: CDR1 SQVTM, CDR2 ANQGSEA. This CDR3 contains 12 residues. Axillary draining lymph nodes of breast cancer patients supplied the node samples. TCRdb passed the multiplex PCR reads through MiXCR, listing each CDR3 protein once. The data hold 200,000 to 300,000 distinct CDR3 sequences, with roughly 30% observed a single time. The TCR originated in a female donor with breast cancer. Some clones in this sample may be carry-over from other donors' samples. The rearrangement links TRBV29-1 to TRBJ2-1; possible D gene TRBD2, 5 bases. The sample was axillary lymph node tissue. CDR3 nucleotide sequence: TGCAGCGTTGTCTGGCGGGACAATGAGCAGTTCTTC. This sequence encodes CSVVWRDNEQFF.